A selection of T cell receptor beta chains follows, all from one sample in a study of Ad26.COV2.S vaccination and SARS-CoV-2 variants. Method: immunoSEQ multiplex PCR; TCRdb's copy keeps in-frame clones and lacks some. The table has some 410,000 clones, approximately 92% seen once. Specimen: peripheral blood, collected in a trial of Ad26.COV2.S vaccine versus placebo. The source is a person aged 18-65 years who received the Ad26.COV2.S COVID-19 vaccine or a placebo. Both conserved end residues are part of each CDR3. The order of the fields is V gene, D gene, J gene, clone size, CDR3 DNA, CDR3 protein. A D gene is named only where the DNA matches it firmly. Not every row has a clone size; where given, it reads once, few, many or a size class.

V gene: TRBV5-4; D gene: TRBD2; J gene: TRBJ2-7; clone size: -; CDR3 DNA: TGTGCCAGCAGCTTGGCCCAGCGGGGCTCCTACGAGCAGTACTTC; CDR3 protein: CASSLAQRGSYEQYF
V gene: TRBV28; D gene: -; J gene: TRBJ2-7; clone size: -; CDR3 DNA: TGTGCCAGCAGTTTACTAGGGTACGAGCAGTACTTC; CDR3 protein: CASSLLGYEQYF
V gene: TRBV7-6; D gene: TRBD2; J gene: TRBJ2-3; clone size: once; CDR3 DNA: TGTGCCAGCAGCTTAGGGACTAGTGCGGATACGCAGTATTTT; CDR3 protein: CASSLGTSADTQYF
V gene: TRBV4-2; D gene: -; J gene: TRBJ2-7; clone size: -; CDR3 DNA: TGTGCCAGCAGCCAAGATGGTGAGTACCGCTCCTACGAGCAGTACTTC; CDR3 protein: CASSQDGEYRSYEQYF
V gene: TRBV11-2; D gene: -; J gene: TRBJ1-1; clone size: -; CDR3 DNA: TGTGCCAGCAGCCGTTGGGGGGACACTGAAGCTTTCTTT; CDR3 protein: CASSRWGDTEAFF
V gene: TRBV27; D gene: TRBD2; J gene: TRBJ2-3; clone size: -; CDR3 DNA: TGTGCCAGCAGTTTACAACTAGCGGGGGGTACAGATACGCAGTATTTT; CDR3 protein: CASSLQLAGGTDTQYF
V gene: TRBV3-1/TRBV3-2; D gene: TRBD1; J gene: TRBJ1-3; clone size: -; CDR3 DNA: TGTGCCAGCAGCCAAGCCGGGACAGACCTGGGAAACACCATATATTTT; CDR3 protein: CASSQAGTDLGNTIYF
V gene: TRBV3-1/TRBV3-2; D gene: TRBD1; J gene: TRBJ2-5; clone size: few; CDR3 DNA: TGTGCCAGCAGCCAAGACCTCCGGGACAGGCTAAAGACCCAGTACTTC; CDR3 protein: CASSQDLRDRLKTQYF
V gene: TRBV27; D gene: -; J gene: TRBJ2-7; clone size: -; CDR3 DNA: TGTGCCAGCAGTTTGTCCGCGGGCTTCTCCTACGAGCAGTACTTC; CDR3 protein: CASSLSAGFSYEQYF
V gene: TRBV24-1; D gene: TRBD1; J gene: TRBJ2-7; clone size: few; CDR3 DNA: TGTGCCACCAGTGATCCACACCGGGACAGCTCCTACGAGCAGTACTTC; CDR3 protein: CATSDPHRDSSYEQYF
V gene: TRBV28; D gene: -; J gene: TRBJ2-1; clone size: -; CDR3 DNA: TGTGCCAGCAGTTTTAATCTTGGTGAGCAGTTCTTC; CDR3 protein: CASSFNLGEQFF
V gene: TRBV19; D gene: -; J gene: TRBJ1-5; clone size: few; CDR3 DNA: TGTGCCAGTGCAACCGGGGTGCATCAGCCCCAGCATTTT; CDR3 protein: CASATGVHQPQHF
V gene: TRBV18; D gene: TRBD2; J gene: TRBJ2-5; clone size: -; CDR3 DNA: TGTGCCAGCTCACCTTACGCTTTAGCGGGGCAAGAGACCCAGTACTTC; CDR3 protein: CASSPYALAGQETQYF
V gene: TRBV18; D gene: -; J gene: TRBJ2-1; clone size: -; CDR3 DNA: TGTGCCAGCTCATCGCGCCCCTTATACAATGAGCAGTTCTTC; CDR3 protein: CASSSRPLYNEQFF
V gene: TRBV5-4; D gene: -; J gene: TRBJ2-3; clone size: -; CDR3 DNA: TGTGCCAGCCGAAATCGGGACACGCAGTATTTT; CDR3 protein: CASRNRDTQYF
V gene: TRBV11-2; D gene: -; J gene: TRBJ2-3; clone size: -; CDR3 DNA: TGTGCCAGCAGCTTTGTTTGGGATACGCAGTATTTT; CDR3 protein: CASSFVWDTQYF
V gene: TRBV7-9; D gene: -; J gene: TRBJ2-7; clone size: -; CDR3 DNA: TGTGCCAGCAGCTTAGCCGAGGGGAGCGAGCAGTACTTC; CDR3 protein: CASSLAEGSEQYF
V gene: TRBV7-9; D gene: -; J gene: TRBJ2-7; clone size: -; CDR3 DNA: TGTGCCAGCAGCCCCCGATCCAGCGGCGAGCAGTACTTC; CDR3 protein: CASSPRSSGEQYF
V gene: TRBV4-1; D gene: -; J gene: TRBJ2-1; clone size: -; CDR3 DNA: TGCGCCAGCAGCCAAGTAAACCTAGTATCATACAATGAGCAGTTCTTC; CDR3 protein: CASSQVNLVSYNEQFF
V gene: TRBV6-5; D gene: -; J gene: TRBJ2-3; clone size: -; CDR3 DNA: TGTGCCAGCACCAGGTTAGGAACAGATACGCAGTATTTT; CDR3 protein: CASTRLGTDTQYF
V gene: TRBV5-8; D gene: -; J gene: TRBJ2-6; clone size: -; CDR3 DNA: TGTGCCAGCAGCCTCCCCGGGAGTGGGGCCAACGTCCTGACTTTC; CDR3 protein: CASSLPGSGANVLTF
V gene: TRBV27; D gene: TRBD1; J gene: TRBJ1-2; clone size: -; CDR3 DNA: TGTGCCAGCAGTAAGGGACAGGGGGCGGTCTATGGCTACACCTTC; CDR3 protein: CASSKGQGAVYGYTF
V gene: TRBV6-1; D gene: -; J gene: TRBJ2-1; clone size: -; CDR3 DNA: TGTGCCAGCAGTGAAGCGACAGCAAATGAGCAGTTCTTC; CDR3 protein: CASSEATANEQFF
V gene: TRBV27; D gene: -; J gene: TRBJ2-7; clone size: -; CDR3 DNA: TGTGCCAGCAGTCCCCTCCGCGGGTACGAGCAGTACTTC; CDR3 protein: CASSPLRGYEQYF
V gene: TRBV7-2; D gene: TRBD2; J gene: TRBJ2-1; clone size: -; CDR3 DNA: TGTGCCAGCAGCTTAGTACTAGCGGGCGATGAGCAGTTCTTC; CDR3 protein: CASSLVLAGDEQFF
V gene: TRBV14; D gene: TRBD2; J gene: TRBJ2-3; clone size: -; CDR3 DNA: TGTGCCAGCAGCCAAGGGACTAGAGCAGATACGCAGTATTTT; CDR3 protein: CASSQGTRADTQYF
V gene: TRBV5-6; D gene: -; J gene: TRBJ2-7; clone size: -; CDR3 DNA: TGTGCCAGCAGCCCGGGACCGGCGGTCTCCTACGAGCAGTACTTC; CDR3 protein: CASSPGPAVSYEQYF
V gene: TRBV19; D gene: -; J gene: TRBJ2-1; clone size: once; CDR3 DNA: TGTGCCAGTACTCCATACTCGGCCCCTATGGATGAGCAGTTCTTC; CDR3 protein: CASTPYSAPMDEQFF
V gene: TRBV5-5; D gene: -; J gene: TRBJ2-7; clone size: once; CDR3 DNA: TGTGCCAGCAGCCCCTGGGGGTCACCCTACGAGCAGTACTTC; CDR3 protein: CASSPWGSPYEQYF
V gene: TRBV30; D gene: -; J gene: TRBJ1-2; clone size: -; CDR3 DNA: TGTGCCTGGCTAAGGACGCGAAATGGCTACACCTTC; CDR3 protein: CAWLRTRNGYTF
V gene: TRBV4-3; D gene: TRBD2; J gene: TRBJ2-3; clone size: -; CDR3 DNA: TGCGCCAGCAGCCAAGAGGCTTCAGCGGGGGGAAACACAGATACGCAGTATTTT; CDR3 protein: CASSQEASAGGNTDTQYF
V gene: TRBV29-1; D gene: -; J gene: TRBJ1-5; clone size: -; CDR3 DNA: TGCAGCGTCCGAGGTTCCGATCAGCCCCAGCATTTT; CDR3 protein: CSVRGSDQPQHF
V gene: TRBV4-3; D gene: -; J gene: TRBJ1-2; clone size: -; CDR3 DNA: TGCGCCAGCAGCCAAGCAGGGTTCGGTGGCTACACCTTC; CDR3 protein: CASSQAGFGGYTF
V gene: TRBV4-3; D gene: -; J gene: TRBJ1-2; clone size: -; CDR3 DNA: TGCGCCAGCAGCCAACCCGGGACCGTCTATGGCTACACCTTC; CDR3 protein: CASSQPGTVYGYTF
V gene: TRBV2; D gene: TRBD2; J gene: TRBJ2-3; clone size: -; CDR3 DNA: TGTGCCAGCAGGACCGGGACTAGCGGCACAGATACGCAGTATTTT; CDR3 protein: CASRTGTSGTDTQYF
V gene: TRBV5-8; D gene: -; J gene: TRBJ2-3; clone size: -; CDR3 DNA: TGTGCCAGCAGCCAACCCGTTTTCCGGCGCATCAATACGCAGTATTTT; CDR3 protein: CASSQPVFRRINTQYF
V gene: TRBV7-9; D gene: -; J gene: TRBJ1-1; clone size: once; CDR3 DNA: TGTGCCAGCAGCTTAGGAGGGGTTAGGGGCACTGAAGCTTTCTTT; CDR3 protein: CASSLGGVRGTEAFF
V gene: TRBV18; D gene: -; J gene: TRBJ1-2; clone size: -; CDR3 DNA: TGTGCCAGCTCACCAGGACAGAACTATGGCTACACCTTC; CDR3 protein: CASSPGQNYGYTF
V gene: TRBV7-2; D gene: TRBD1; J gene: TRBJ2-4; clone size: once; CDR3 DNA: TGTGCCAGCAGCCCTCGGACAGGGGTTGACTTAGCCAAAAACATTCAGTACTTC; CDR3 protein: CASSPRTGVDLAKNIQYF
V gene: TRBV19; D gene: TRBD2; J gene: TRBJ2-7; clone size: few; CDR3 DNA: TGTGCCAGTAGTATCAGTGGCCGGGGGGAATACGAGCAGTACTTC; CDR3 protein: CASSISGRGEYEQYF
V gene: TRBV7-9; D gene: -; J gene: TRBJ1-1; clone size: -; CDR3 DNA: TGTGCCAGCAGCCCCTCAACCACTGAAGCTTTCTTT; CDR3 protein: CASSPSTTEAFF
V gene: TRBV7-2; D gene: -; J gene: TRBJ2-7; clone size: -; CDR3 DNA: TGTGCCAGCAGCCCGCGCCGGGGAGAGCAGTACTTC; CDR3 protein: CASSPRRGEQYF
V gene: TRBV28; D gene: TRBD1; J gene: TRBJ2-1; clone size: -; CDR3 DNA: TGTGCCAGCATACCCGAGACAGGGGGGTGGTACAATGAGCAGTTCTTC; CDR3 protein: CASIPETGGWYNEQFF
V gene: TRBV6-1; D gene: TRBD1; J gene: TRBJ2-3; clone size: -; CDR3 DNA: TGTGCCAGCAGTAAAGGGACAGGGATAAACACAGATACGCAGTATTTT; CDR3 protein: CASSKGTGINTDTQYF
V gene: TRBV7-2; D gene: TRBD2; J gene: TRBJ2-2; clone size: -; CDR3 DNA: TGTGCCAGCAGCGGGCTCCGGGGGGGGCCCACCGGGGAGCTGTTTTTT; CDR3 protein: CASSGLRGGPTGELFF
V gene: TRBV10-3; D gene: -; J gene: TRBJ2-7; clone size: -; CDR3 DNA: TGTGCCATCAGTGAGGTAGACAGTATGTCCTACGAGCAGTACTTC; CDR3 protein: CAISEVDSMSYEQYF
V gene: TRBV7-2; D gene: TRBD2; J gene: TRBJ2-6; clone size: -; CDR3 DNA: TGTGCCAGCAGCTTGACGGGAGGCTCTGGGGCCAACGTCCTGACTTTC; CDR3 protein: CASSLTGGSGANVLTF
V gene: TRBV4-3; D gene: -; J gene: TRBJ1-2; clone size: -; CDR3 DNA: TGCGCCAGCAGCCAAGATCCGGGGCAGGGGCTGGACTATGGCTACACCTTC; CDR3 protein: CASSQDPGQGLDYGYTF
V gene: TRBV2; D gene: -; J gene: TRBJ2-1; clone size: -; CDR3 DNA: TGTGCCAGCGAGTACGCGTACAATGAGCAGTTCTTC; CDR3 protein: CASEYAYNEQFF
V gene: TRBV30; D gene: -; J gene: TRBJ1-4; clone size: -; CDR3 DNA: TGTGCCTGGAGTGTATTTGAAAAACTGTTTTTT; CDR3 protein: CAWSVFEKLFF
V gene: TRBV7-9; D gene: -; J gene: TRBJ1-1; clone size: few; CDR3 DNA: TGTGCCAGCAGCTTAGCCCAATTACTGAACACTGAAGCTTTCTTT; CDR3 protein: CASSLAQLLNTEAFF
V gene: TRBV19; D gene: -; J gene: TRBJ2-2; clone size: -; CDR3 DNA: TGTGCCAGTAGTATATCGGGGCCCGGGGAGCTGTTTTTT; CDR3 protein: CASSISGPGELFF
V gene: TRBV6-2/TRBV6-3; D gene: TRBD1; J gene: TRBJ2-7; clone size: -; CDR3 DNA: TGTGCCAGCAGTGGCCTACCCACAGGGGTAATCGTCGCTTACGAGCAGTACTTC; CDR3 protein: CASSGLPTGVIVAYEQYF
V gene: TRBV7-2; D gene: TRBD2; J gene: TRBJ2-7; clone size: -; CDR3 DNA: TGTGCCAGCAGCGCCCGGACTAGCGGGGGCTCCTACGAGCAGTACTTC; CDR3 protein: CASSARTSGGSYEQYF
V gene: TRBV7-2; D gene: TRBD1; J gene: TRBJ2-5; clone size: -; CDR3 DNA: TGTGCCAGCAGCCACAGCAGGGGGAACGGCCGAGAGACCCAGTACTTC; CDR3 protein: CASSHSRGNGRETQYF
V gene: TRBV10-3; D gene: -; J gene: TRBJ1-4; clone size: -; CDR3 DNA: TGTGCCATCAGTGAGTCTAGGCAGGGTAATGAAAAACTGTTTTTT; CDR3 protein: CAISESRQGNEKLFF
V gene: TRBV5-1; D gene: -; J gene: TRBJ1-2; clone size: -; CDR3 DNA: TGCGCCAGCAGCACCCTCCCGGGAACCAGCTATGGCTACACCTTC; CDR3 protein: CASSTLPGTSYGYTF